This entry concerns a single TCR beta chain. Its specific antigen is unknown. One base away there is no much larger clone; base qualities are not given. Library creation used the immunoSEQ multiplex PCR assay. TCRdb holds this immuneACCESS table with in-frame rearrangements only. Some clones are missing; in checked studies, unresolved V genes explain under half, and the rest has no known cause. This sample is represented by 650,000 to 950,000 clones; approximately 85% of them were singletons. The top ten clones comprise more than 0.008% of the sample. The CDR3 sequence holds 18 residues, the cysteine and phenylalanine included. The sequence is cut down to CDR3 DNA, 54 bases in frame from base 1. The junction carries 19 bases between V and J, which are trimmed by 1 base and 0 bases respectively. CDR1 and CDR2 are read off the germline V gene as MDHEN and SYDVKM. The entry originates in a study of shared T cell receptors in the human thymus (dated by TCRdb to the early 2020s). In terms of the full investigation: The study examined how the human thymus generates shared, self-reactive T-cell receptor alpha chains.

These same data were also listed under a study on human thymus T cells. The second study also describes: Immunologically healthy infants undergoing open corrective cardiac surgery for congenital heart defects in Finland were used as donors. Thymus tissue was collected as surgical resects that were removed during corrective cardiac surgery. Biased V and J gene segment usage appeared to be present in both thymic and peripheral blood repertoires. The related research found that thymic TCR repertoires overlapped highly between unrelated individuals. The study described the TCR alpha and beta repertoires in under ten infant thymus samples and a few matching peripheral blood samples. Donor ages ranged from about 6 to 250 days, and the cohort comprised about six male and a couple of female infants. Thymocytes were released mechanically from tissue and stored at -70 °C as pellets of roughly 8.5-32 million cells. A QIAsymphony instrument was used to extract genomic DNA from the frozen cell pellets. The immunoSEQ multiplex PCR assay was used to amplify the TCRB and TCRAD loci from a standardized amount of quality-controlled genomic DNA. Amplicons spanned the V(D)J region at a length sufficient to cover the CDR3 and identify V and J genes. Through the commercial immunoSEQ service, the amplicons were sequenced on an Illumina platform. Primer bias and sequencing errors were corrected as previously described, and TCRAD and TCRB were defined on the basis of the IMGT database. The repertoires were analysed using immunoSEQ Analyzer 3.0 and VDJTools for basic statistics, V/J segment usage, diversity estimates, rarefaction and pairwise overlap. To estimate diversity, the Chao1, ChaoE, Efron-Thisted, Shannon and inverse Simpson indices were applied, and diversity was also estimated on datasets down-sampled to the smallest sample. For repertoire overlap, CDR3 nucleotide sequence, V gene and J gene had to match strictly, and clustering was done by Jaccard-based multidimensional scaling. On average, roughly 810,000 unique TCRB clonotypes were obtained from thymus samples, compared with approximately 84,000 from blood samples.

The chain is encoded by TRBV28 joined to TRBJ2-7; no D gene is confidently identified. This clonotype originated in a girl under two years old with a congenital heart defect. Donor details come from another sample of the same person, matched by shared clones. The sequenced sample consisted of thymocytes. The CDR3 corresponds to CASSLFGGWSASSYEQYF. The DNA is TGTGCCAGCAGTTTATTCGGCGGATGGTCGGCGAGCTCCTACGAGCAGTACTTC.